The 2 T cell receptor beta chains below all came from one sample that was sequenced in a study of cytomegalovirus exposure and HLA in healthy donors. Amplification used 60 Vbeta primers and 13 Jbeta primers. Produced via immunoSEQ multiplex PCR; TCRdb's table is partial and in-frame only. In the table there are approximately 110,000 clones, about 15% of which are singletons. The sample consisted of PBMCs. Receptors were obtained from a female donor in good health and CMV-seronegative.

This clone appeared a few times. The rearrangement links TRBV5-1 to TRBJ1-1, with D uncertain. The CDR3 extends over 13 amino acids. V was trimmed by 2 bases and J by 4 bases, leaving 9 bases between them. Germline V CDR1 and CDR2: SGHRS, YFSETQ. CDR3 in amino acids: CASSFGSGTEAFF. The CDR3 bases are TGCGCCAGCAGCTTCGGAAGCGGCACTGAAGCTTTCTTT.

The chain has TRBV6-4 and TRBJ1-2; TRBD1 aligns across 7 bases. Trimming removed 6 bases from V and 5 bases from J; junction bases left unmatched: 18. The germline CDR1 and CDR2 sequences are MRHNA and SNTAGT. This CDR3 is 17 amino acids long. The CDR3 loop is CASREGQAPRGGYGYTF. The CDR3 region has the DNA TGTGCCAGCAGGGAAGGACAGGCCCCCCGGGGAGGATATGGCTACACCTTC.